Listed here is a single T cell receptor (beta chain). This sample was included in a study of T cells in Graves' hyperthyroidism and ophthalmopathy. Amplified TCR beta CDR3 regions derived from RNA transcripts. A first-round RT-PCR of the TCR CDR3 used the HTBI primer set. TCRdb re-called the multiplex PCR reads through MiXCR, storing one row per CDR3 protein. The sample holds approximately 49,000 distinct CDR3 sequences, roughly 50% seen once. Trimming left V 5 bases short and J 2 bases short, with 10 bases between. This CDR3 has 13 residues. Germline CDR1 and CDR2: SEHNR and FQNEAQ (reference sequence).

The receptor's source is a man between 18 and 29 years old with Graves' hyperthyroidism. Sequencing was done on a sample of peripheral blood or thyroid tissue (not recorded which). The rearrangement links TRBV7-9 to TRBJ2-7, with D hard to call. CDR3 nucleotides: TGTGCCAGCAGCCCACCATCCCCCTACGAGCAGTACTTC. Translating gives CASSPPSPYEQYF.